This T cell receptor beta chain was profiled in a study of T cells in Graves' hyperthyroidism and ophthalmopathy. General study findings and limits: Before onset, ophthalmopathy was predicted by the model a median around 6.2 months earlier.

As to this clonotype: Antigen specificity is unknown.

This CDR3 is built from 14 residues. Looked up from germline, CDR1 is LNHDA and CDR2 is SQIVND (reference sequence). V lost 8 bases and J lost 3; bases outside the gene matches: 6. The investigators amplified TCR beta CDR3 regions from RNA transcripts. Researchers ran a first-round RT-PCR on the TCR CDR3 using the HTBI primer set. In TCRdb, the multiplex PCR reads were re-called with MiXCR into one record per CDR3 protein. The sample holds 600,000 to 750,000 distinct CDR3 sequences; about 18% are singletons and the top ten take 15% to 19%. Sequencing input: blood. This receptor was taken from a man aged 45-60 years with Graves' hyperthyroidism. The J gene is TRBJ1-5, the V gene TRBV19, with 8 bases lining up with TRBD1. CDR3 in DNA: TGTGCCAGTCGGACAGGGAGGAACAATCAGCCCCAGCATTTT. It yields the protein CASRTGRNNQPQHF.